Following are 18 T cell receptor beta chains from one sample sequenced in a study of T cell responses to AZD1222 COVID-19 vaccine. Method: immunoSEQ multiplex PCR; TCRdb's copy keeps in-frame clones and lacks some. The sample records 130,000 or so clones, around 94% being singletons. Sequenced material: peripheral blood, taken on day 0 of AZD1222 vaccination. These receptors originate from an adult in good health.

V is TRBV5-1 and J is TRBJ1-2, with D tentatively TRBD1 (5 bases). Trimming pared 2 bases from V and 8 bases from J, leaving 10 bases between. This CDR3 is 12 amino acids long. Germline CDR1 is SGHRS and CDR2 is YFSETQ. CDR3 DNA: TGCGCCAGCAGCTTAGGGGCCGAAGGCTACACCTTC. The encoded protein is CASSLGAEGYTF. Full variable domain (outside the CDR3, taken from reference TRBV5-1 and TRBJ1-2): KAGVTQTPRYLIKTRGQQVTLSCSPISGHRSVSWYQQTPGQGLQFLFEYFSETQRNKGNFPGRFSGRQFSNSRSEMNVSTLELGDSALYLCASSLGAEGYTFGSGTRLTVV.

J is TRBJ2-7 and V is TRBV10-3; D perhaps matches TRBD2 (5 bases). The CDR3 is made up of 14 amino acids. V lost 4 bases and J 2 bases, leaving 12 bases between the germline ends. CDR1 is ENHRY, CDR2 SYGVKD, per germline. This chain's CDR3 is CAISAASNPYEQYF. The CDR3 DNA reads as TGTGCCATCAGTGCGGCTAGCAACCCCTACGAGCAGTACTTC.

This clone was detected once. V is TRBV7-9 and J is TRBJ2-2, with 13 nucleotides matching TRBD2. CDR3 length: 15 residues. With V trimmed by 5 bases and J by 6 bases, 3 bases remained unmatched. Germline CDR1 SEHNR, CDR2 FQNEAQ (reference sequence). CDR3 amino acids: CASSPGLAGPGELFF. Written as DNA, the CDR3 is TGTGCCAGCAGCCCGGGACTAGCGGGACCCGGGGAGCTGTTTTTT.

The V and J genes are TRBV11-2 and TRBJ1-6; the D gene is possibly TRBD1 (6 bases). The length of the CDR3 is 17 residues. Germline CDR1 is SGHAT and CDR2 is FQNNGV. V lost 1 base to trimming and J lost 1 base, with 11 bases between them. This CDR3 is CASSLAGGRSYNSPLHF. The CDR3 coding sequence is TGTGCCAGCAGCTTAGCTGGGGGCAGATCCTATAATTCACCCCTCCACTTT.

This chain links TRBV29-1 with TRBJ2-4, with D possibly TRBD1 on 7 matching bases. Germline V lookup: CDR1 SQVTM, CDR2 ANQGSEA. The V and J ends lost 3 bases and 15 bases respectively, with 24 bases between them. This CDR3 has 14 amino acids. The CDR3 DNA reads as TGCAGCGTTGAGGAGGGGGCTAGCGCGGGTACTCGGTACTTC. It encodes CSVEEGASAGTRYF.

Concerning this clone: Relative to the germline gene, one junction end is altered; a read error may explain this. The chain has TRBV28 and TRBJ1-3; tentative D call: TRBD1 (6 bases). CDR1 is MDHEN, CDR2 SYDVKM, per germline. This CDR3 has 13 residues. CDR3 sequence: CAGSRGPGNTIYF. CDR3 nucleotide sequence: TGTGCCGGCAGCAGGGGACCTGGAAACACCATATATTTT. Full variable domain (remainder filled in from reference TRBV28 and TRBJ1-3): DVKVTQSSRYLVKRTGEKVFLECVQDMDHENMFWYRQDPGLGLRLIYFSYDVKMKEKGDIPEGYSVSREKKERFSLILESASTNQTSMYLCAGSRGPGNTIYFGEGSWLTVV.

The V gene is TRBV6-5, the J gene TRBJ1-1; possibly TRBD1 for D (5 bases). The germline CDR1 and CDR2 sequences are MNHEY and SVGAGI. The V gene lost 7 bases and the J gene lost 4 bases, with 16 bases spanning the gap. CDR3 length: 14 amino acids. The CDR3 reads CASKQSTVSTEAFF. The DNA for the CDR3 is TGTGCCAGCAAACAGTCGACAGTAAGCACTGAAGCTTTCTTT.

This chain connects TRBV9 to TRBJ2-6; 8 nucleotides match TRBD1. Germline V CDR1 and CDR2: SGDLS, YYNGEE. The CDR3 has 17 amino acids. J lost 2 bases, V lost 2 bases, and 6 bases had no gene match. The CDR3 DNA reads TGTGCCAGCAGCGTCGGACAGGGATGGGCTGGGGCCAACGTCCTGACTTTC. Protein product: CASSVGQGWAGANVLTF.

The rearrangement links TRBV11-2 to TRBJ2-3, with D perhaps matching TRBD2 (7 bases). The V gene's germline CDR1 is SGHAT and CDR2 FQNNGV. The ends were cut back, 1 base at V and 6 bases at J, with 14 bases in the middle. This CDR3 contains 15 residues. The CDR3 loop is CASSLVGGGLDTQYF. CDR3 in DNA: TGTGCCAGCAGCTTAGTTGGGGGGGGGCTGGATACGCAGTATTTT.

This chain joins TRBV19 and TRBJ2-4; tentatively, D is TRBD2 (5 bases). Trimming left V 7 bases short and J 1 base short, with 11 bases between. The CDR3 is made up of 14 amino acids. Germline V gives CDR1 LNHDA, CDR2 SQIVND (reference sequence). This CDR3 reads CASTEPGAKNIQYF. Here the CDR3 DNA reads TGTGCCAGTACCGAGCCGGGGGCCAAAAACATTCAGTACTTC.

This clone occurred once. The CDR3 DNA sequence: TGTGCCAGCAGCTTGGAAACTCACACTGAAGCTTTCTTT. It is translated as CASSLETHTEAFF. The chain carries TRBV5-4 and TRBJ1-1; no clear D gene. Trimming pared 0 bases from V and 3 bases from J, leaving 6 bases between. Germline CDR1 SGHNT, CDR2 YYREEE (reference sequence). This CDR3 is built from 13 residues.

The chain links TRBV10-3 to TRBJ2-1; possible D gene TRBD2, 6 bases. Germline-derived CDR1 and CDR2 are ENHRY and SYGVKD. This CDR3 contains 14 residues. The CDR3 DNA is TGTGGCACACGAGCGGGTCCTGGGGTGGTAGAGCAGTTCTTC. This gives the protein CGTRAGPGVVEQFF.

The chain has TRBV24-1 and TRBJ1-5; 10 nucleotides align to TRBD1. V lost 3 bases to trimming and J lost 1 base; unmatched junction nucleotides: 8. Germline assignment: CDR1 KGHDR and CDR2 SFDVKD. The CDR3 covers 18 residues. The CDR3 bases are TGTGCCACCAGTGATCAAAGACAGGGGGCAGGGAGCAATCAGCCCCAGCATTTT. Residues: CATSDQRQGAGSNQPQHF.

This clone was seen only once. CDR3 region: CASSRPGLAGGQSTDTQYF. In nucleotides, the CDR3 is TGTGCCAGCAGTCGGCCGGGACTAGCGGGAGGGCAGAGCACAGATACGCAGTATTTT. The V gene is TRBV27, the J gene TRBJ2-3; 16 nucleotides line up with TRBD2. The J segment lost 0 bases and the V segment lost 5 bases, leaving 8 bases of the junction unmatched. The CDR3 contains 19 residues. Germline assignment: CDR1 MNHEY and CDR2 SMNVEV (reference sequence).

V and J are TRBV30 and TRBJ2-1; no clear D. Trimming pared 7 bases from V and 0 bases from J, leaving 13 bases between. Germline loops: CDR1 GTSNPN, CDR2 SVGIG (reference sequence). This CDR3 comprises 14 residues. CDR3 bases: TGTGCCTCACTCGCCTCTGGCTCCTACAATGAGCAGTTCTTC. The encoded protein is CASLASGSYNEQFF. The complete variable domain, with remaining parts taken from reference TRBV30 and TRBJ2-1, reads SQTIHQWPATLVQPVGSPLSLECTVEGTSNPNLYWYRQAAGRGLQLLFYSVGIGQISSEVPQNLSASRPQDRQFILSSKKLLLSDSGFYLCASLASGSYNEQFFGPGTRLTVL.

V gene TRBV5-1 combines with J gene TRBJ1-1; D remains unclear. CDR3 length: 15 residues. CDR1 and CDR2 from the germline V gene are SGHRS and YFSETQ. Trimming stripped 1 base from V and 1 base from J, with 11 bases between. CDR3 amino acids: CASSLTQTPNTEAFF. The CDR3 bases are TGCGCCAGCAGCTTGACACAAACCCCGAACACTGAAGCTTTCTTT.

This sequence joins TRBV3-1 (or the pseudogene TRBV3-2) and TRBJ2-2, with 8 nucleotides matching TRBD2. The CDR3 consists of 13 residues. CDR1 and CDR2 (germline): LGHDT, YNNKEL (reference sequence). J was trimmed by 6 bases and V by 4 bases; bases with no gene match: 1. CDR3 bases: TGTGCCAGCAGCCCGCGGGAGGCCGGGGAGCTGTTTTTT. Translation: CASSPREAGELFF.

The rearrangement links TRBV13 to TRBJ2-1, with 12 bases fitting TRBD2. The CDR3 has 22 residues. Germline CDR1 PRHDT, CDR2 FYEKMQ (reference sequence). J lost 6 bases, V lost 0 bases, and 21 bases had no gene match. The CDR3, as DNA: TGTGCCAGCAGCTTAGGCCCAATTTCTAGCGGGAGGGCCCCTGGGTCGAGCAATGAGCAGTTCTTC. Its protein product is CASSLGPISSGRAPGSSNEQFF.